The 19 T cell receptor beta chains below were found in one sample sequenced in a study of OX40 agonist ivuxolimab in advanced cancers. Assay used: immunoSEQ multiplex PCR; TCRdb lists only in-frame clones, some missing. The sample holds 100,000 to 120,000 clones; roughly nine tenths are singletons and the top ten take 0.27%. The sample here was CD4+ or CD8+ T cells sorted from blood, taken in a trial of the OX40 agonist ivuxolimab. The receptors shown here come from an adult with an advanced solid tumor such as melanoma, head and neck, liver or kidney cancer.

The V gene is TRBV27, the J gene TRBJ2-4; D might be TRBD1 (5 bases). This CDR3 region has 18 residues. Per germline, CDR1 MNHEY and CDR2 SMNVEV (reference sequence). Trimming cost V 6 bases and J 7 bases, with 28 bases left between them. DNA for the CDR3: TGTGCCAGCAGCCCCGAGGTAAGGGGCATTCGGCTCGCGAACATTCAGTACTTC. This gives the protein CASSPEVRGIRLANIQYF.

V gene TRBV7-2 combines with J gene TRBJ2-7, with TRBD1 matching over 9 bases. Trimming cost V 1 base and J 4 bases; bases outside gene matches: 5. Per germline, CDR1 SGHTA and CDR2 FQGNSA. The CDR3 contains 15 residues. CDR3: CASSLGDRVSYEQYF. In DNA, the CDR3 is TGTGCCAGCAGCTTAGGGGACAGGGTATCATACGAGCAGTACTTC. The full variable domain, in which reference TRBV7-2 and TRBJ2-7 provide the parts outside the CDR3, is GAGVSQSPSNKVTEKGKDVELRCDPISGHTALYWYRQSLGQGLEFLIYFQGNSAPDKSGLPSDRFSAERTGGSVSTLTIQRTQQEDSAVYLCASSLGDRVSYEQYFGPGTRLTVT.

The chain links TRBV6-5 to TRBJ1-2, with a weak D call TRBD1 (6 bases). CDR3 size: 13 residues. Germline values: CDR1 MNHEY, CDR2 SVGAGI. V was pared by 4 bases and J by 7 bases, with 13 bases between. CDR3 in DNA: TGTGCCAGCAGTTTGAACAGGGACCTTGGCTACACCTTC. Encoded protein: CASSLNRDLGYTF.

The gene calls are TRBV25-1 and TRBJ2-1, with a possible D match to TRBD1 (7 bases). The CDR3 has 18 amino acids. Between the trimmed V and J ends, which lost 0 bases and 5 bases, there was a span of 20 bases. Germline CDR1 and CDR2: MGHDK and SYGVNS. CDR3 nucleotide sequence: TGTGCCAGCAGTGAATATGCCACAGGGGATGGGGGGCACAATGAGCAGTTCTTC. This encodes CASSEYATGDGGHNEQFF.

In DNA, the CDR3 is TGTGCCAGCAGCCCAACAGGATCTGAAGCTTTCTTT. Its translation: CASSPTGSEAFF. The chain carries TRBV28 and TRBJ1-1; possibly TRBD1 for D (5 bases). Germline assignment: CDR1 MDHEN and CDR2 SYDVKM. The CDR3 is 12 amino acids. V was shortened by 6 bases and J by 6 bases, with 11 bases between the two germline ends.

V is TRBV7-9 and J is TRBJ2-1; 7 nucleotides line up with TRBD2. The germline CDR1 and CDR2 sequences are SEHNR and FQNEAQ (reference sequence). The ends lost 2 bases at V and 2 bases at J; junction bases unmatched: 6. This CDR3 comprises 16 residues. The CDR3: CASSLRGGGTYNEQFF. In DNA form, the CDR3 reads TGTGCCAGCAGCTTACGCGGCGGGGGAACCTACAATGAGCAGTTCTTC.

The J gene is TRBJ2-7, the V gene TRBV5-1; D gene unclear. Germline V gives CDR1 SGHRS, CDR2 YFSETQ. The CDR3 has 14 amino acids. Trimming took off 2 bases at V and 2 bases at J, with 11 bases between the two ends. CDR3 region: CASSLGQDPYEQYF. CDR3 nucleotide sequence: TGCGCCAGCAGCTTAGGCCAGGACCCCTACGAGCAGTACTTC.

This chain joins TRBV7-8 and TRBJ1-4; tentative D call: TRBD1 (5 bases). In germline, CDR1 is SGHVS, CDR2 FQNEAQ. V was cut by 6 bases and J by 7 bases, with 21 bases left in between. The CDR3 consists of 16 residues. The CDR3 DNA reads as TGTGCCAGCAGTTCATCCCCCGGGGCGGGAGGTGAAAAACTGTTTTTT. Amino acid sequence: CASSSSPGAGGEKLFF.

The rearrangement uses TRBV7-2 and TRBJ1-6; D may be TRBD1 (5 bases). Trimming pared 3 bases from V and 8 bases from J, leaving 8 bases between. The length of the CDR3 is 13 residues. The germline gives CDR1 SGHTA, CDR2 FQGNSA. CDR3 DNA: TGTGCCAGCAGCTTGGGACGCGATTCACCCCTCCACTTT. Encoded protein: CASSLGRDSPLHF.

A few counts support this clone. The J gene is TRBJ2-5, the V gene TRBV7-8, with D possibly being TRBD1 (6 bases). The V gene lost 1 base and the J gene lost 0 bases, with 6 bases spanning the gap. This CDR3 has 14 residues. Germline values: CDR1 SGHVS, CDR2 FQNEAQ. The CDR3 spells CASSLEGDQETQYF. CDR3 coding DNA: TGTGCCAGCAGCTTAGAGGGGGACCAAGAGACCCAGTACTTC.

The rearrangement joins TRBV7-2 to TRBJ2-1; D might be TRBD1 (6 bases). V dropped 5 bases and J dropped 0 bases, with 11 bases sitting between them. Germline assignment: CDR1 SGHTA and CDR2 FQGNSA. The CDR3 runs 15 residues. This chain's CDR3 is CASSLDRSSYNEQFF. The CDR3 region has the DNA TGTGCCAGCAGCCTTGACAGGAGCTCCTACAATGAGCAGTTCTTC.

The J gene is TRBJ1-1, the V gene TRBV7-9; 7 nucleotides agree with TRBD1. This CDR3 has 14 residues. Germline V CDR1 and CDR2: SEHNR, FQNEAQ (reference sequence). V shed 3 bases and J 1 base; nucleotides not matched to a gene: 2. The CDR3, as DNA: TGTGCCAGCAGCTTGTGGACAGGGAACACTGAAGCTTTCTTT. Its protein product is CASSLWTGNTEAFF.

Only one count was recorded for this clone. V usage is TRBV28 and J usage is TRBJ1-3; TRBD1 aligns across 7 bases. Trimming cost V 4 bases and J 6 bases; bases outside gene matches: 6. Germline CDR1 and CDR2: MDHEN and SYDVKM. There are 14 residues in the CDR3. The CDR3 region has the DNA TGTGCCAGCAGTTCCCCCGGGACAGAAAACACCATATATTTT. It translates to CASSSPGTENTIYF.

CDR3 bases: TGTGCCAGCAGCCAAGATTCAGGACTAGCTAGCGAGCAGTACTTC. Translating it yields CASSQDSGLASEQYF. The rearrangement links TRBV4-2 to TRBJ2-7; TRBD2 agrees at 8 bases. In germline, CDR1 is LGHNA, CDR2 YNFKEQ. The CDR3 sequence is 15 residues long. J lost 6 bases, V lost 0 bases, and 7 bases had no gene match.

The rearrangement joins TRBV7-2 to TRBJ1-4; D gene unclear. Per germline, CDR1 SGHTA and CDR2 FQGNSA. The ends were cut back, 1 base at V and 7 bases at J, with 7 bases in the middle. The CDR3 contains 13 residues. The CDR3: CASSLGEGEKLFF. The CDR3 coding sequence is TGTGCCAGCAGCTTAGGTGAGGGTGAAAAACTGTTTTTT.

The CDR3: CASSFGTGSPTNSPLHF. In nucleotides, the CDR3 is TGTGCCAGCAGCTTTGGGACAGGGAGCCCGACTAATTCACCCCTCCACTTT. The rearrangement uses TRBV5-6 and TRBJ1-6; the match to TRBD1 covers 9 bases. V lost 2 bases and J lost 6; bases outside the gene matches: 9. The CDR3 contains 17 residues. CDR1 SGHDT and CDR2 YYEEEE come from the germline V gene.

Only a few counts were recorded for this clone. The V gene is TRBV27, the J gene TRBJ1-3; weak D call: TRBD1 (5 bases). V shed 6 bases and J shed 0 bases, with 15 bases lying between them. Germline values: CDR1 MNHEY, CDR2 SMNVEV (reference sequence). The CDR3 totals 16 residues. CDR3 sequence: CASSPNPGHSGNTIYF. CDR3 DNA sequence: TGTGCCAGCAGCCCTAATCCGGGGCACTCTGGAAACACCATATATTTT.

The chain carries TRBV11-2 and TRBJ2-5, with D perhaps TRBD2 (5 bases). The V gene's germline CDR1 is SGHAT and CDR2 FQNNGV. The V end lost 1 base, the J end lost 5 bases, and 11 bases lay between the germline ends. This CDR3 region has 14 residues. CDR3: CASSLGSSGETQYF. The CDR3 DNA reads as TGTGCCAGCAGCTTAGGGTCCTCGGGGGAGACCCAGTACTTC.

This chain joins TRBV30 and TRBJ2-5; D may be TRBD2 (7 bases). Trimming took off 0 bases at V and 5 bases at J, with 16 bases between the two ends. CDR3 length: 15 amino acids. CDR1 is GTSNPN, CDR2 SVGIG, per germline (reference sequence). CDR3 nucleotides: TGTGCCTGGAGTGTACGGGGGGCGCTGGGGGAGACCCAGTACTTC. Translation: CAWSVRGALGETQYF.